A single sample is the source of the 23 T cell receptor beta chains below, sequenced in a study of blood T cells in healthy people across ages. Combining a sample-barcoded 5' primer with a J-beta primer mix, a second PCR ran for 7 to 11 cycles. TCRdb passed the 5' RACE reads through MiXCR, listing each CDR3 protein once. The table records about 680,000 distinct CDR3 sequences, about half of them present only once. The sequencing sample was made of blood. These TCRs come from an older woman in good health.

The V call is TRBV20-1, the J call TRBJ1-2, with 7 bases fitting TRBD1. V lost 0 bases to trimming and J lost 4 bases; unmatched junction nucleotides: 5. The CDR3 extends over 14 amino acids. CDR1 DFQATT and CDR2 SNEGSKA come from the germline V gene (reference sequence). The CDR3: CSARDQGGGYGYTF. For the CDR3, the DNA is TGCAGTGCTAGAGATCAGGGGGGCGGCTATGGCTACACCTTC.

J is TRBJ2-5 and V is TRBV4-2; a weak D match, TRBD1 (5 bases). V lost 0 bases and J 4 bases, leaving 15 bases between the germline ends. CDR1 is LGHNA and CDR2 is YNFKEQ in the germline V gene. This CDR3 region has 16 residues. DNA for the CDR3: TGTGCCAGCAGCCAAGAGGGTAGGCAGGGTCGAGAGACCCAGTACTTC. It translates to CASSQEGRQGRETQYF.

The sample holds a few counts of this clonotype. The rearrangement joins TRBV3-1 to TRBJ2-7, with 8 bases fitting TRBD2. The germline CDR1 and CDR2 sequences are LGHDT and YNNKEL (reference sequence). The V and J ends lost 6 bases and 4 bases, in that order; junction bases with no gene match: 11. This CDR3 region has 15 residues. CDR3 nucleotides: TGTGCCAGCAGGTCCACTCTAGCGGGCCGATACGAGCAGTACTTC. Translation gives CASRSTLAGRYEQYF.

V is TRBV6-1 and J is TRBJ2-3; tentatively, D is TRBD1 (5 bases). Germline CDR1 and CDR2: MNHNS and SASEGT. V lost 2 bases, J lost 0 bases, and 9 bases lay in between. The CDR3 loop spans 15 amino acids. In DNA, the CDR3 is TGTGCCAGCAGTGAAAGGAAGGGGAGCACAGATACGCAGTATTTT. Its translation: CASSERKGSTDTQYF.

This clonotype was counted at least ten times. A much more abundant neighbour one base away suggests this may be a read error. The CDR3 nucleotides read TGTGCCAGCAGTGATAGCGGGGGCGCACTGTACTTC. Translated: CASSDSGGALYF. The rearrangement uses TRBV25-1 and TRBJ2-5; 9 bases align to TRBD2. There are 12 residues in the CDR3. V was clipped by 3 bases and J by 13 bases; unmatched bases: 6. The germline V gene has CDR1 MGHDK and CDR2 SYGVNS. Complete variable domain (other parts from reference TRBV25-1 and TRBJ2-5): EADIYQTPRYLVIGTGKKITLECSQTMGHDKMYWYQQDPGMELHLIHYSYGVNSTEKGDLSSESTVSRIRTEHFPLTLESARPSHTSQYLCASSDSGGALYFGPGTRLLVL.

In regard to this clonotype: Germline and junction disagree at one end, which may indicate a read error. The chain carries TRBV9 and TRBJ1-2; D remains ambiguous. Germline loops: CDR1 SGDLS, CDR2 YYNGEE. The CDR3 totals 18 residues. Here the CDR3 reads CASGVAWTADRNYYGYTF. The CDR3 nucleotides are TGTGCCAGCGGCGTAGCTTGGACGGCGGACCGAAACTACTATGGCTACACCTTC.

The chain employs TRBV20-1 and TRBJ2-7; 11 nucleotides align to TRBD2. CDR1 is DFQATT, CDR2 SNEGSKA, per germline (reference sequence). The CDR3 totals 16 residues. Germline trimming cut 4 bases from V and 1 base from J; bases unmatched to any gene: 9. This CDR3 reads CSAIRSGLAGSYEQYF. For the CDR3, the DNA is TGCAGTGCTATCCGGAGCGGACTAGCGGGTTCCTACGAGCAGTACTTC.

In its sample, this clonotype was seen once. This rearrangement joins TRBV24-1 to TRBJ2-1; TRBD2 agrees at 9 bases. The CDR3 runs 18 residues. V shed 4 bases and J 5 bases; nucleotides not matched to a gene: 14. In germline, CDR1 is KGHDR, CDR2 SFDVKD. For the CDR3, the DNA is TGTGCCACCAGTGAGTTTAGCGGGAGCCGTTCTAGGGACAATGAGCAGTTCTTC. Translation gives CATSEFSGSRSRDNEQFF.

This clonotype was seen a handful of times. The rearrangement links TRBV29-1 to TRBJ2-5; either TRBD1 or TRBD2 may fit D (6 bases each). The germline gives CDR1 SQVTM, CDR2 ANQGSEA. Trimming pared 4 bases from V and 4 bases from J, leaving 19 bases between. The CDR3 runs to 15 residues. CDR3 in DNA: TGCAGCGTTGCCCGGGGGCAGGGGTGGTCAGAGACCCAGTACTTC. Encoded protein: CSVARGQGWSETQYF.

The chain has TRBV5-4 and TRBJ2-7; 7 bases match TRBD2. The CDR3 sequence is 14 residues long. CDR1 and CDR2 (germline): SGHNT, YYREEE (reference sequence). V shed 2 bases, J shed 5 bases, and the junction held 7 bases outside the gene matches. CDR3 nucleotide sequence: TGTGCCAGCAGCTTAACTAGGGGAGGGAACGAGCAGTACTTC. It translates to CASSLTRGGNEQYF.

V and J are TRBV28 and TRBJ2-1; a weak D match, TRBD2 (5 bases). With 4 bases removed from V and 12 bases from J, the gap between germline ends came to 19 bases. Germline CDR1 reads MDHEN; CDR2 reads SYDVKM. The CDR3 extends over 14 amino acids. In DNA, the CDR3 is TGTGCCAGCAGTTCTGAGGATTCCCGGGATGGGCAGTTCTTC. It yields the protein CASSSEDSRDGQFF. Variable domain in full (rest from reference TRBV28 and TRBJ2-1): DVKVTQSSRYLVKRTGEKVFLECVQDMDHENMFWYRQDPGLGLRLIYFSYDVKMKEKGDIPEGYSVSREKKERFSLILESASTNQTSMYLCASSSEDSRDGQFFGPGTRLTVL.

The rearrangement uses TRBV4-2 and TRBJ1-5; D remains unclear. The CDR3 consists of 12 residues. Germline CDR1 reads LGHNA; CDR2 reads YNFKEQ. V was cut by 1 base and J by 4 bases, with 2 bases left in between. The CDR3 loop reads CASSQANQPQHF. The DNA of the CDR3 is TGTGCCAGCAGCCAAGCTAATCAGCCCCAGCATTTT.

The V call is TRBV4-3, the J call TRBJ1-4; D unresolved. The germline V gene encodes CDR1 LGHNA and CDR2 YSLEER. Trimming removed 0 bases at V and 9 bases at J, with 14 bases between. The CDR3 is 15 residues long. The CDR3 nucleotides read TGCGCCAGCAGCCAAGATGAGCTGGGCGGAAAAAAACTGTTTTTT. Protein: CASSQDELGGKKLFF.

In DNA form, the CDR3 reads TGTGCCAGCAGCTTGACTAGCGGGGCTATCTACAATGAGCAGTACTTC. It translates to CASSLTSGAIYNEQYF. The chain carries TRBV5-6 and TRBJ2-1, with 10 bases aligning to TRBD2. The J call may be in error: the DNA end matches TRBJ2-7 better. There are 16 residues in the CDR3. Germline V gene sequence: CDR1 SGHDT, CDR2 YYEEEE.

This clonotype was seen many times. The chain couples TRBV20-1 to TRBJ2-1; D not resolved. Germline assignment: CDR1 DFQATT and CDR2 SNEGSKA (reference sequence). V was cut by 2 bases and J by 5 bases, with 7 bases left in between. The CDR3 covers 12 residues. Here the CDR3 reads CSARPRHNEQFF. In DNA, the CDR3 is TGCAGTGCTAGACCCCGCCACAATGAGCAGTTCTTC.

This clonotype was observed a few times. The V call is TRBV28, the J call TRBJ2-3; 10 bases line up with TRBD2. Germline V gene data show CDR1 as MDHEN and CDR2 as SYDVKM. After removal of 0 bases from V and 3 bases from J, the junction contained 12 bases not matched to a gene. The CDR3 totals 19 residues. As DNA, the CDR3 is TGTGCCAGCAGTTTATGGCGGGGACTAGCGAGAGGGGTGACAGATACGCAGTATTTT. It encodes CASSLWRGLARGVTDTQYF.

The chain has TRBV12-5 and TRBJ2-1, with a weak D call TRBD2 (6 bases). This CDR3 spans 12 amino acids. CDR1 and CDR2 (germline): LGHNT, FRNRAP. Trimming took off 8 bases at V and 7 bases at J, with 12 bases between the two ends. This chain's CDR3 is CASRDSRNEQFF. The DNA for the CDR3 is TGTGCTAGTAGGGACTCCCGTAATGAGCAGTTCTTC.

The chain combines TRBV7-2 with TRBJ2-2; D call uncertain. The CDR3 contains 15 residues. Germline assignment: CDR1 SGHTA and CDR2 FQGNSA. The germline V and J ends were trimmed by 0 bases and 0 bases, with 5 bases remaining between them. The CDR3 region has the DNA TGTGCCAGCAGCTTAGCCGTCCCGAACACCGGGGAGCTGTTTTTT. Amino acid sequence: CASSLAVPNTGELFF.

The chain recombines TRBV5-6 with TRBJ1-2; D remains ambiguous. Germline V gene data show CDR1 as SGHDT and CDR2 as YYEEEE. The CDR3 sequence is 14 residues long. The V and J ends lost 2 bases and 5 bases respectively, with 13 bases between them. CDR3 sequence reads: CASSFASPSYGYTF. In nucleotides, the CDR3 is TGTGCCAGCAGCTTTGCATCTCCCAGTTATGGCTACACCTTC.

The genes are TRBV20-1 and TRBJ2-7; no definite D call. This CDR3 spans 14 amino acids. CDR1 and CDR2 from the germline V gene are DFQATT and SNEGSKA (reference sequence). V lost 0 bases to trimming and J lost 4 bases, with 13 bases between them. The CDR3 region is CSARDLNLGYEQYF. For the CDR3, the DNA is TGCAGTGCTAGAGATCTGAATCTGGGATACGAGCAGTACTTC.

This chain uses TRBV7-2 with TRBJ2-7; D call uncertain. Trimming took 5 bases from V and 5 from J, leaving 10 bases between them. Germline V CDR1 and CDR2: SGHTA, FQGNSA. CDR3 length: 12 amino acids. CDR3 amino acids: CASSKGRDEQYF. In nucleotides, the CDR3 is TGTGCCAGCAGCAAAGGCCGGGACGAGCAGTACTTC.

This clonotype has only one observation. The chain couples TRBV28 to TRBJ1-1, with D possibly being TRBD1 (6 bases). Trimming took 7 bases from V and 2 from J, leaving 20 bases between them. CDR1 is MDHEN and CDR2 is SYDVKM in the germline V gene. CDR3 length equals 16 residues. The CDR3 DNA reads as TGTGCCAGCATGGAAGGTGGGGGGGGGCAAAACACTGAAGCTTTCTTT. Amino acids: CASMEGGGGQNTEAFF.

A word on this clonotype: A junction boundary mismatches the germline segment, possibly from a read error. The genes are TRBV6-2 or TRBV6-3 and TRBJ2-7, with 11 bases fitting TRBD2. Germline V lookup: CDR1 MNHEY, CDR2 SVGEGT. This CDR3 spans 16 amino acids. CDR3 sequence (DNA): TGTGCCAGGAGTTACGGCAAACTAGCGGGAGTTGACGAGCAGTACTTC. It encodes CARSYGKLAGVDEQYF.